This TCR beta chain was found in a study of vaccination effects on CD4 cells after COVID-19. Turning to the study itself: Post-vaccine sampling took place a median of 72 days after the second dose. Study findings and constraints: Clones induced by infection and by vaccine showed marked clonal contraction late after vaccination.

This clone was counted once. Antigen: not known. Method: immunoSEQ multiplex PCR; TCRdb's copy keeps in-frame clones and lacks some. The sample lists 25,000 to 30,000 clones, roughly 74% occurring once. Antigen-specific CD4+ T cells were expanded with viral peptide pools in the ViraFEST assay before sequencing. Culture proceeded for approximately nine days, and CD4+ T cells were then isolated. It was two doses of either the BNT162b2 or mRNA-1273 vaccine that participants received. Absence of prior SARS-CoV-2 infection characterized the vaccine recipients, who showed negative nucleocapsid antibodies. This specimen consisted of CD4+ T cells from PBMCs cultured with HCoV-OC43 spike peptides, obtained after COVID-19 vaccination. The subset denotes: HCoV-OC43 spike overlapping peptide pool stimulation. The source of this sequence is a human donor who received a COVID-19 vaccine.

The CDR3 region has the DNA TGTGCCAGCCTTTTGAGCAATCAGCCCCAGCATTTT. This gives the protein CASLLSNQPQHF. The rearrangement links TRBV6-4 to TRBJ1-5; D is unresolved. CDR3 length equals 12 residues. CDR1 and CDR2 (germline): MRHNA, SNTAGT. Trimming stripped 8 bases from V and 1 base from J, with 6 bases between.